This passage covers 26 T cell receptor beta chains from one sample sequenced in a study of post-analysis software for immune sequencing data. The TCR beta cDNA libraries contained unique molecular identifiers. MiXCR was run by TCRdb on the PCR reads, yielding one entry per CDR3 protein. The repertoire has about 770,000 distinct CDR3 sequences, about 45% of them found once; the top ten carry roughly 5%. Study-wide points: There were about 5 TRBV segments more frequent in patients than controls, and TRBV5-6, TRBV5-1 and TRBV20-1 were among them.

No antigen has been assigned to these receptors. Sequencing was performed on blood. The receptors shown here come from a girl under 18 with multiple sclerosis.

This chain joins TRBV29-1 and TRBJ2-1; the match to TRBD2 covers 8 bases. Trimming at V came to 8 bases and at J to 11 bases, leaving 8 bases not matched to a gene. The CDR3 consists of 11 residues. In germline, CDR1 is SQVTM, CDR2 ANQGSEA. This CDR3 is CSLKTSAKQFF. CDR3 DNA sequence: TGCAGCCTTAAGACTAGCGCCAAGCAGTTCTTC.

The gene calls are TRBV20-1 and TRBJ2-5, with TRBD1 identical over 7 bases. Trimming removed 5 bases from V and 6 bases from J; junction bases left unmatched: 18. Germline values: CDR1 DFQATT, CDR2 SNEGSKA (reference sequence). CDR3 length equals 16 residues. The CDR3 loop reads CSASVPGTAMKKTQYF. The CDR3 DNA reads as TGCAGTGCTTCCGTCCCCGGGACAGCGATGAAGAAGACCCAGTACTTC.

This clonotype was picked up a small number of times. V and J are TRBV6-2 or TRBV6-3 and TRBJ2-1; 8 bases line up with TRBD2. V was pared by 4 bases and J by 10 bases, with 3 bases of the junction left unmatched. The CDR3 has 12 amino acids. In germline, CDR1 is MNHEY, CDR2 SVGEGT. The CDR3 region has the DNA TGTGCCAGCAGTTGGGCTAGCGGGGAGCAGTTCTTC. The encoded protein is CASSWASGEQFF.

V gene TRBV20-1 combines with J gene TRBJ2-5, with D perhaps matching TRBD2 (6 bases). There are 14 residues in the CDR3. The ends were cut back, 4 bases at V and 2 bases at J, with 14 bases in the middle. The germline V gene encodes CDR1 DFQATT and CDR2 SNEGSKA (reference sequence). In DNA, the CDR3 is TGCAGTGCTATTCCCCGCCGGGGGCAAGAGACCCAGTACTTC. Translation: CSAIPRRGQETQYF.

The count of this clonotype is one. The gene calls are TRBV7-8 and TRBJ2-1; possibly TRBD1 or TRBD2 for D (5 bases each). Germline lookup yields CDR1 SGHVS and CDR2 FQNEAQ. The CDR3 runs 15 residues. Trimming stripped 5 bases from V and 8 bases from J, with 19 bases between. The CDR3 DNA sequence: TGTGCCAGCAGCCCTCCGTCGGGACCAAGGCATGAGCAGTTCTTC. It specifies CASSPPSGPRHEQFF.

The V and J genes are TRBV12-3 or TRBV12-4 and TRBJ2-1, with D possibly being TRBD2 (6 bases). The CDR3 runs to 17 residues. Trimming removed 3 bases at V and 1 base at J, with 16 bases between. CDR3 amino acids: CASSFFRGKASYNEQFF. CDR3 DNA: TGTGCCAGCAGTTTCTTTCGCGGGAAGGCATCCTACAATGAGCAGTTCTTC.

This clonotype has only a few counts. The chain employs TRBV12-3 or TRBV12-4 and TRBJ2-7; D gene unclear. This CDR3 region has 15 residues. Trimming cost V 1 base and J 3 bases, with 13 bases left between them. The CDR3 DNA follows: TGTGCCAGCAGTTTAGGGGCTTACCCCCTCTACGAGCAGTACTTC. Its protein is CASSLGAYPLYEQYF.

The chain joins TRBV20-1 to TRBJ2-7; 8 bases align to TRBD1. The CDR3 is 12 residues long. CDR1 is DFQATT, CDR2 SNEGSKA, per germline (reference sequence). With 6 bases clipped from V and 3 bases from J, the junction kept 4 bases outside the gene matches. In DNA, the CDR3 is TGCAGTGCCGGACAGGGAGACTACGAGCAGTACTTC. It yields the protein CSAGQGDYEQYF.

J is TRBJ1-1 and V is TRBV7-2; TRBD1 aligns across 8 bases. Germline CDR1 and CDR2: SGHTA and FQGNSA. The junction had 11 bases not matched to a gene; V was cut back by 5 bases and J by 0 bases. CDR3 length equals 17 residues. CDR3 sequence (DNA): TGTGCCAGCAGCCCAACCCCCCAGGGGGCAGTGAACACTGAAGCTTTCTTT. It translates to CASSPTPQGAVNTEAFF. Drawing the rest from reference TRBV7-2 and TRBJ1-1, the complete variable domain is GAGVSQSPSNKVTEKGKDVELRCDPISGHTALYWYRQSLGQGLEFLIYFQGNSAPDKSGLPSDRFSAERTGGSVSTLTIQRTQQEDSAVYLCASSPTPQGAVNTEAFFGQGTRLTVV.

In its sample, this clonotype was seen a few times. The chain has TRBV20-1 and TRBJ2-3; 7 bases fit TRBD2. The CDR3 totals 15 residues. V shed 4 bases, J shed 4 bases, and the junction held 11 bases outside the gene matches. Germline V gives CDR1 DFQATT, CDR2 SNEGSKA (reference sequence). The CDR3 nucleotides are TGCAGTGCTACCGAGGTTACGGGAGGCCCAGATACGCAGTATTTT. This translates into CSATEVTGGPDTQYF.

This sequence joins TRBV13 and TRBJ2-1; TRBD1 or TRBD2 may be the D gene (5 bases each). There are 15 residues in the CDR3. The ends were cut back, 7 bases at V and 7 bases at J, with 20 bases in the middle. CDR1 and CDR2 from the germline V gene are PRHDT and FYEKMQ (reference sequence). The CDR3 protein is CASTLGLGWGNEQFF. The CDR3 bases are TGTGCCAGCACCTTGGGCCTAGGTTGGGGGAATGAGCAGTTCTTC.

Here the CDR3 DNA reads TGTGCCAGCAGTAATCGCCGGGGGGAGAATGAAAAACTGTTTTTT. Amino acid sequence: CASSNRRGENEKLFF. V usage is TRBV27 and J usage is TRBJ1-4; maybe TRBD1 (5 bases). CDR1 MNHEY and CDR2 SMNVEV come from the germline V gene (reference sequence). Trimming took off 5 bases at V and 5 bases at J, with 15 bases between the two ends. The length of the CDR3 is 15 residues.

This clonotype was recorded a few times. The V and J genes are TRBV27 and TRBJ2-7, with D unresolved. Trimming stripped 6 bases from V and 5 bases from J, with 8 bases between. The CDR3 runs 11 residues. The germline V gene encodes CDR1 MNHEY and CDR2 SMNVEV (reference sequence). The CDR3 bases are TGTGCCAGCAGGTCGGTAGACGAGCAGTACTTC. This encodes CASRSVDEQYF.

The V call is TRBV5-6, the J call TRBJ2-5, with D perhaps being TRBD1 or TRBD2 (6 bases each). The germline CDR1 and CDR2 sequences are SGHDT and YYEEEE. The CDR3 runs to 15 residues. Trimming took 3 bases from V and 5 from J, leaving 17 bases between them. The CDR3 nucleotides read TGTGCCAGCAGCTCAAGGACCTTAGGGGGGGAGACCCAGTACTTC. Its translation: CASSSRTLGGETQYF. The whole variable domain, remainder taken from reference TRBV5-6 and TRBJ2-5, is DAGVTQSPTHLIKTRGQQVTLRCSPKSGHDTVSWYQQALGQGPQFIFQYYEEEERQRGNFPDRFSGHQFPNYSSELNVNALLLGDSALYLCASSSRTLGGETQYFGPGTRLLVL.

The genes are TRBV20-1 and TRBJ2-5, with D possibly matching TRBD2 (6 bases). This CDR3 has 12 residues. The germline CDR1 and CDR2 sequences are DFQATT and SNEGSKA (reference sequence). V was cut by 6 bases and J by 5 bases, with 13 bases left in between. The CDR3 DNA sequence: TGCAGTGCAGGGACCAGCGGGGAGACCCAGTACTTC. It codes for CSAGTSGETQYF.

With respect to this clonotype: At one end the junction does not follow the germline gene, possibly because of a read error. The chain couples TRBV7-2 to TRBJ1-5; D remains unclear. The CDR3 contains 20 residues. The V gene's germline CDR1 is SGHTA and CDR2 FQGNSA. Written as DNA, the CDR3 is TGTGTCAGCAGCTTACATAGCCTTACTCCCACAACCCATAGCAATCAGCCCCAGCATTTT. Translating it yields CVSSLHSLTPTTHSNQPQHF.

This clonotype was detected only a few times. V gene TRBV13 combines with J gene TRBJ2-5; D is unresolved. The CDR3 is 15 amino acids. Germline V gene sequence: CDR1 PRHDT, CDR2 FYEKMQ (reference sequence). Trimming stripped 1 base from V and 3 bases from J, with 12 bases between. As DNA, the CDR3 is TGTGCCAGCAGCTTAGCTGGCAGTATTAAAGAGACCCAGTACTTC. It encodes CASSLAGSIKETQYF.

Note on this clonotype: One junction end does not reproduce the germline sequence, and a read error may be involved. The chain is built from TRBV7-7 and TRBJ2-5, with 7 nucleotides matching TRBD2. Germline CDR1 reads SSHAT; CDR2 reads FNYEAQ (reference sequence). This CDR3 has 15 residues. CDR3 residues: CASSRRLAGLETQYF. CDR3 bases: TGTGCTAGCAGCCGGAGACTAGCAGGTCTGGAGACCCAGTACTTC.

For this clonotype: Mismatch with germline at one junction end may stem from a read error. CDR3 coding DNA: TGTGCCAGCAGCCAGTGGATGAGTCCCAATAACATTCAGTACTTC. Residues: CASSQWMSPNNIQYF. The rearrangement joins TRBV3-1 to TRBJ2-4; no clear D gene. Germline CDR1 reads LGHDT; CDR2 reads YNNKEL (reference sequence). The CDR3 runs 15 residues.

The chain employs TRBV7-2 and TRBJ1-4; TRBD1 is a possible D gene (5 bases). CDR1 SGHTA and CDR2 FQGNSA come from the germline V gene. V was shortened by 4 bases and J by 8 bases, with 17 bases between the two germline ends. The CDR3 covers 15 residues. CDR3 amino acids: CASSSQGGRGEKLFF. CDR3 DNA: TGTGCCAGCAGCTCCCAGGGAGGGCGGGGAGAAAAACTGTTTTTT.

The rearrangement uses TRBV12-5 and TRBJ2-5, with 7 bases identical to TRBD1. The V segment lost 6 bases and the J segment 5 bases; nucleotides outside the gene matches: 12. The CDR3 is 15 amino acids. CDR1 and CDR2 (germline): LGHNT, FRNRAP. The CDR3, as DNA: TGTGCTAGTGGCCAAGGACAGGAAAAACGGGAGACCCAGTACTTC. Translation gives CASGQGQEKRETQYF. Supplemented by reference TRBV12-5 and TRBJ2-5, the full variable domain reads DARVTQTPRHKVTEMGQEVTMRCQPILGHNTVFWYRQTMMQGLELLAYFRNRAPLDDSGMPKDRFSAEMPDATLATLKIQPSEPRDSAVYFCASGQGQEKRETQYFGPGTRLLVL.

This clonotype was observed a single time. The chain employs TRBV30 and TRBJ1-1, with 7 nucleotides matching TRBD1. This CDR3 comprises 12 residues. Trimming at V came to 2 bases and at J to 7 bases, leaving 4 bases not matched to a gene. The germline gives CDR1 GTSNPN, CDR2 SVGIG (reference sequence). The CDR3 loop reads CAWSSTGLEAFF. The CDR3 DNA follows: TGTGCCTGGAGTTCGACAGGGCTTGAAGCTTTCTTT.

This clonotype came up a few times. The chain recombines TRBV13 with TRBJ1-2; 7 nucleotides agree with TRBD1. The germline gives CDR1 PRHDT, CDR2 FYEKMQ (reference sequence). V lost 8 bases and J lost 1; bases outside the gene matches: 7. CDR3 length: 14 residues. For the CDR3, the DNA is TGTGCCAGCGGAACAGGGGCCCTTAACTATGGCTACACCTTC. Translation gives CASGTGALNYGYTF.

The V and J genes are TRBV20-1 and TRBJ2-3; the match to TRBD1 covers 9 bases. Losses at the gene ends were 3 bases for V and 2 bases for J; bases not matched to a gene: 3. CDR1 is DFQATT, CDR2 SNEGSKA, per germline (reference sequence). The CDR3 is made up of 14 amino acids. DNA of the CDR3: TGCAGTGCTAGTGGGACAGGGATCACAGATACGCAGTATTTT. Protein sequence: CSASGTGITDTQYF.

This clonotype was recorded a few times. The gene calls are TRBV5-1 and TRBJ1-4; maybe TRBD1 (5 bases). Germline lookup yields CDR1 SGHRS and CDR2 YFSETQ. V lost 0 bases, J lost 4 bases, and 10 bases lay in between. The CDR3 loop spans 15 amino acids. Here the CDR3 reads CASSLVGGDNEKLFF. The CDR3 DNA sequence: TGCGCCAGCAGCTTGGTCGGGGGGGATAATGAAAAACTGTTTTTT.

This chain links TRBV20-1 with TRBJ2-5, with TRBD1 matching over 7 bases. The CDR3 loop spans 14 amino acids. The V and J ends lost 2 bases and 5 bases, in that order; junction bases with no gene match: 8. CDR1 DFQATT and CDR2 SNEGSKA come from the germline V gene (reference sequence). CDR3: CSARYQSGGETQYF. The CDR3 region has the DNA TGCAGTGCTAGATATCAGTCAGGGGGTGAGACCCAGTACTTC.